This T cell receptor beta chain was documented in a study of neurological immune-mediated disorders. Overall study context: Multiple sclerosis patients (n ≈ 35) included roughly 30 with relapsing-remitting and 3 with secondary progressive disease.

Unsorted libraries came from 2 million PBMCs stored at -80 °C. Synthesis of cDNA used 5'RACE (with 10-nucleotide random UMIs). From the 5' RACE reads, TCRdb called clonotypes with MiXCR, one entry per CDR3 protein. The sample carries under 80,000 distinct CDR3 sequences, around 3.9% recorded once. CDR1 and CDR2 (germline): SGHRS, YFSETQ. This CDR3 has 14 amino acids. V was cut by 0 bases and J by 4 bases, with 11 bases left in between. At least ten counts were recorded for this clonotype. Specimen: PBMCs. The chain employs TRBV5-1 and TRBJ2-7; D is unclear. The source is a man aged 25 to 45 with multiple sclerosis. The CDR3 protein is CASSLAQFNYEQYF. The CDR3 nucleotides read TGCGCCAGCAGCTTGGCACAGTTTAATTACGAGCAGTACTTC.